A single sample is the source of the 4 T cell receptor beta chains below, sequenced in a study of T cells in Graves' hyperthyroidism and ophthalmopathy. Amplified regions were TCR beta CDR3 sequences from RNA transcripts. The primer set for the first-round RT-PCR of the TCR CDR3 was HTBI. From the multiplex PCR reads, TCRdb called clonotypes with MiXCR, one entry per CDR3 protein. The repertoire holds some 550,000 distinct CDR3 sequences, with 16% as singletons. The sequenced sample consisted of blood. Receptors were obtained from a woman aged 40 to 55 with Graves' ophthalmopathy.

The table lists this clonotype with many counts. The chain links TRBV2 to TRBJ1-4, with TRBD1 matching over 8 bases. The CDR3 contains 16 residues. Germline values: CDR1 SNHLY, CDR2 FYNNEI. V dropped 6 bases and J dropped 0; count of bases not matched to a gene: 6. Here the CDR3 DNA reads TGTGCCAGCAGGAGGGACAGGACTGCAACTAATGAAAAACTGTTTTTT. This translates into CASRRDRTATNEKLFF. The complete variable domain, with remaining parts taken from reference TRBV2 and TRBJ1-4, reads EPEVTQTPSHQVTQMGQEVILRCVPISNHLYFYWYRQILGQKVEFLVSFYNNEISEKSEIFDDQFSVERPDGSNFTLKIRSTKLEDSAMYFCASRRDRTATNEKLFFGSGTQLSVL.

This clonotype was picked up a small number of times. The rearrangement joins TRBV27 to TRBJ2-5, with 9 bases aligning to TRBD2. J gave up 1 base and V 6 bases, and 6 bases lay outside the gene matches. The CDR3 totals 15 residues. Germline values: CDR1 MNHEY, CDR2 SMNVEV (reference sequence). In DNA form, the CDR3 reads TGTGCCAGCAGCCTCGGCGGGGGGGTCCAAGAGACCCAGTACTTC. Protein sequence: CASSLGGGVQETQYF.

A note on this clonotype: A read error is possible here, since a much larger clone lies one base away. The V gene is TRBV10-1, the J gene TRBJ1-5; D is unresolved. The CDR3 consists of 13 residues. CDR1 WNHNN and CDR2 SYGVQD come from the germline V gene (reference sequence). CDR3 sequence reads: CASSESGNQPRHF. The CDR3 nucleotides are TGCGCCAGCTCGGAGTCGGGAAATCAGCCCCGGCATTTT.

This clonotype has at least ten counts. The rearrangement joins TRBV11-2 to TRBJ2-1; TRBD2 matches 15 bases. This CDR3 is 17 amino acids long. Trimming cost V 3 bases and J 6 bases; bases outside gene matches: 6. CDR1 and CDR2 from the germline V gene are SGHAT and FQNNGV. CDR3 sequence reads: CASSFPGLAGGVNEQFF. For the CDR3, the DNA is TGTGCCAGCAGCTTCCCCGGACTAGCGGGGGGGGTCAATGAGCAGTTCTTC.